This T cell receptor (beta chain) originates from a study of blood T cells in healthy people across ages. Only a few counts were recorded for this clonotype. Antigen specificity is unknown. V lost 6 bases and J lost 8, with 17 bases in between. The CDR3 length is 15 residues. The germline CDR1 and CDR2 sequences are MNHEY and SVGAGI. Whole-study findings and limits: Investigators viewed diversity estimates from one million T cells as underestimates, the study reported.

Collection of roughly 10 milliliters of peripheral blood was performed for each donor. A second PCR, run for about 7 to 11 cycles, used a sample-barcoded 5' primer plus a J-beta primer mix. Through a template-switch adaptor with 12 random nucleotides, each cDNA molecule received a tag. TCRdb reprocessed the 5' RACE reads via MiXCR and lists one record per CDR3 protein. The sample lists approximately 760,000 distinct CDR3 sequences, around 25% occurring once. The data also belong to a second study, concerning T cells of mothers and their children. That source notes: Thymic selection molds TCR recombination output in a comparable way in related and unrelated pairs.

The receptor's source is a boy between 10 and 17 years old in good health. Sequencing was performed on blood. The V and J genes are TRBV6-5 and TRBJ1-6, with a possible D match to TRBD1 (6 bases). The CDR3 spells CASSLTWQGYSPLHF. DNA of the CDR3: TGTGCCAGCAGCTTAACGTGGCAGGGGTATTCACCCCTCCACTTT.